One sample yielded the 23 T cell receptor beta chains listed below, sequenced in a study of T cells in Graves' hyperthyroidism and ophthalmopathy. RNA transcripts served as the template for amplifying TCR beta CDR3 regions. The HTBI primer set was used in a first-round RT-PCR of the TCR CDR3. In TCRdb, the multiplex PCR reads were re-called with MiXCR into one record per CDR3 protein. Of around 480,000 distinct CDR3 sequences in the sample, around an eighth were seen once. The sample comprised blood. The source of these receptors is a woman aged 18-35 years with Graves' hyperthyroidism.

This clonotype was recorded many times. The chain recombines TRBV20-1 with TRBJ2-7, with a weak D call TRBD1 (6 bases). Germline CDR1 DFQATT, CDR2 SNEGSKA (reference sequence). Trimming left V 0 bases short and J 1 base short, with 13 bases between. The CDR3 sequence is 15 residues long. CDR3 sequence: CSAREHRATSYEQYF. The CDR3 DNA reads TGCAGTGCTAGAGAACACAGGGCTACTTCCTACGAGCAGTACTTC.

This clonotype came up many times. The chain couples TRBV19 to TRBJ2-1, with 11 bases fitting TRBD2. The germline CDR1 and CDR2 sequences are LNHDA and SQIVND (reference sequence). This CDR3 has 15 amino acids. V shed 10 bases, J shed 1 base, and the junction held 6 bases outside the gene matches. CDR3 nucleotides: TGTGCCACCTTAGCGGGAGGGGGATCCTACAATGAGCAGTTCTTC. As protein: CATLAGGGSYNEQFF.

There are many counts of this clonotype. The chain couples TRBV20-1 to TRBJ1-5, with D hard to call. This CDR3 has 13 residues. Trimming shortened V by 3 bases and J by 1 base, and 7 bases separated the two germline ends. Germline CDR1 and CDR2: DFQATT and SNEGSKA (reference sequence). The CDR3: CSARGRSNQPQHF. CDR3 DNA: TGCAGTGCTAGGGGGAGGAGCAATCAGCCCCAGCATTTT.

This clonotype was seen ten or more times. V is TRBV30 and J is TRBJ2-2, with 9 bases fitting TRBD1. This CDR3 is built from 15 residues. The germline V gene encodes CDR1 GTSNPN and CDR2 SVGIG (reference sequence). J lost 5 bases, V lost 1 base, and 5 bases had no gene match. The CDR3 sequence is CAWSGRQGVTGELFF. CDR3 bases: TGTGCCTGGAGTGGGAGACAGGGGGTTACCGGGGAGCTGTTTTTT.

The chain is built from TRBV6-1 and TRBJ1-5; 7 positions agree with TRBD1. The germline gives CDR1 MNHNS, CDR2 SASEGT. V lost 5 bases and J lost 5; bases outside the gene matches: 6. This CDR3 has 14 residues. For the CDR3, the DNA is TGTGCCAGCAGTCCTGACAGGGCTTATCAGCCCCAGCATTTT. Amino acids: CASSPDRAYQPQHF.

In its sample, this clonotype was seen a few times. This chain links TRBV27 with TRBJ1-5; D unresolved. The CDR3 has 14 amino acids. V lost 7 bases, J lost 8 bases, and 18 bases lay in between. The germline CDR1 and CDR2 sequences are MNHEY and SMNVEV (reference sequence). The CDR3 DNA is TGTGCCAGCAACGGGGTGGCCACAAAGGAGCCCCAGCATTTT. Encoded protein: CASNGVATKEPQHF.

In this sample, this clonotype turned up many times. The chain carries TRBV4-1 and TRBJ2-1; 10 bases are a match to TRBD2. V was clipped by 6 bases and J by 3 bases; unmatched bases: 8. The CDR3 loop spans 16 amino acids. The V gene's germline CDR1 is MGHRA and CDR2 YSYEKL. The CDR3 coding sequence is TGCGCCAGCAGAGCCGTAGCGGGAGGCATCTACAATGAGCAGTTCTTC. It is translated as CASRAVAGGIYNEQFF.

This clonotype has ten or more counts. The V call is TRBV27, the J call TRBJ2-3; unclear D gene. This CDR3 comprises 15 residues. CDR1 is MNHEY and CDR2 is SMNVEV in the germline V gene (reference sequence). With 3 bases removed from V and 3 bases from J, the gap between germline ends came to 13 bases. The CDR3 DNA reads as TGTGCCAGCAGTTTGCGGTTGGGGTCGACAGATACGCAGTATTTT. It codes for CASSLRLGSTDTQYF.

The count of this clonotype is one. The chain has TRBV12-3 or TRBV12-4 and TRBJ2-3; 12 bases line up with TRBD1. The CDR3 totals 20 residues. V lost 3 bases, J lost 2 bases, and 15 bases stayed unmatched. The CDR3 nucleotides read TGTGCCAGCAGTTTGCGGCTTACCGGGACAGGGGGCTCCGACACAGATACGCAGTATTTT. As protein: CASSLRLTGTGGSDTDTQYF.

This clonotype was detected only a few times. V usage is TRBV5-6 and J usage is TRBJ1-5, with 9 bases that match TRBD1. J lost 6 bases, V lost 2 bases, and 3 bases had no gene match. Germline lookup yields CDR1 SGHDT and CDR2 YYEEEE. This CDR3 comprises 14 residues. CDR3 in DNA: TGTGCCAGCAGCTTTCCGGGACAGGGTCAGCCCCAGCATTTT. Protein sequence: CASSFPGQGQPQHF. The whole variable domain, remainder taken from reference TRBV5-6 and TRBJ1-5, is DAGVTQSPTHLIKTRGQQVTLRCSPKSGHDTVSWYQQALGQGPQFIFQYYEEEERQRGNFPDRFSGHQFPNYSSELNVNALLLGDSALYLCASSFPGQGQPQHFGDGTRLSIL.

This clonotype was detected only a few times. The chain has TRBV14 and TRBJ2-3; the D is unclear. The CDR3 runs 13 residues. The V gene's germline CDR1 is SGHDN and CDR2 FVKESK. Trimming shortened V by 5 bases and J by 2 bases, and 8 bases separated the two germline ends. The CDR3 spells CASSGFYTDTQYF. The CDR3 DNA reads TGTGCCAGCAGCGGCTTCTACACAGATACGCAGTATTTT.

This clonotype was detected ten times or more. V is TRBV2 and J is TRBJ2-7; 8 bases line up with TRBD2. Germline lookup yields CDR1 SNHLY and CDR2 FYNNEI. The CDR3 is made up of 15 amino acids. V gave up 3 bases and J gave up 0 bases; unmatched junction bases: 4. The chain's CDR3 is CASSEEGLVSYEQYF. The CDR3 DNA sequence: TGTGCCAGCAGTGAGGAGGGACTAGTCTCCTACGAGCAGTACTTC.

The gene calls are TRBV19 and TRBJ2-5, with TRBD2 matching 8 bases. The length of the CDR3 is 16 residues. J lost 5 bases, V lost 5 bases, and 13 bases had no gene match. CDR1 and CDR2 from the germline V gene are LNHDA and SQIVND (reference sequence). Written as DNA, the CDR3 is TGTGCCAGTAGTGACGCTTCGAGCGGGAGACGGGAGACCCAGTACTTC. This encodes CASSDASSGRRETQYF.

The V call is TRBV7-6, the J call TRBJ1-2; D ambiguous. CDR3 size: 12 residues. V shed 4 bases and J shed 6 bases, with 9 bases lying between them. Per the germline V gene, CDR1 is SGHVS and CDR2 is FNYEAQ. The CDR3 sequence is CASSSESDGYTF. CDR3 coding DNA: TGTGCCAGCAGCTCCGAATCGGATGGCTACACCTTC.

Ten or more counts support this clonotype. The V and J genes are TRBV6-5 and TRBJ2-4; 7 bases map to TRBD1. Germline trimming cut 0 bases from V and 9 bases from J; bases unmatched to any gene: 8. Germline-derived CDR1 and CDR2 are MNHEY and SVGAGI. The CDR3 length is 15 residues. The CDR3 nucleotides are TGTGCCAGCAGTTACTCGTTCACAGGGGCTGGCATTCAGTACTTC. Its protein product is CASSYSFTGAGIQYF.

This clonotype was counted at least ten times. This chain's CDR3 is CASSFRTTYGDTQYF. The CDR3 DNA follows: TGTGCCAGCAGCTTCAGGACGACCTATGGAGATACGCAGTATTTT. The rearrangement links TRBV27 to TRBJ2-3, with D uncertain. CDR3 length: 15 residues. CDR1 and CDR2 (germline): MNHEY, SMNVEV (reference sequence). Trimming stripped 6 bases from V and 5 bases from J, with 18 bases between.

This rearrangement joins TRBV9 to TRBJ2-1; D gene ambiguous. CDR3 length: 15 amino acids. The V gene lost 0 bases and the J gene lost 6 bases, with 13 bases spanning the gap. Germline CDR1 is SGDLS and CDR2 is YYNGEE. The CDR3 region has the DNA TGTGCCAGCAGCGTAGCACTTTTGCAGGTCAATGAGCAGTTCTTC. This sequence encodes CASSVALLQVNEQFF.

This clonotype was seen ten or more times. In DNA form, the CDR3 reads TGTGCCAGTAGTCCAGACAGGCCCTATGGCTACACCTTC. The encoded protein is CASSPDRPYGYTF. The V call is TRBV19, the J call TRBJ1-2, with D perhaps TRBD1 (6 bases). V was trimmed by 5 bases and J by 4 bases, leaving 11 bases between them. This CDR3 comprises 13 residues. Germline V lookup: CDR1 LNHDA, CDR2 SQIVND (reference sequence).

This clonotype showed up just a few times. V usage is TRBV18 and J usage is TRBJ1-1, with D unclear. CDR1 is KGHSH, CDR2 LQKENI, per germline. V was trimmed by 3 bases and J by 6 bases, leaving 14 bases between them. This CDR3 region has 14 residues. The CDR3 DNA reads as TGTGCCAGCTCACCGGACTCTACCGGGGCTGAAGCTTTCTTT. Its protein product is CASSPDSTGAEAFF.

This clonotype was detected ten times or more. The chain couples TRBV7-8 to TRBJ2-1; 8 positions agree with TRBD2. Germline CDR1 reads SGHVS; CDR2 reads FQNEAQ. CDR3 size: 15 residues. With V trimmed by 1 base and J by 5 bases, 4 bases remained unmatched. Written as DNA, the CDR3 is TGTGCCAGCAGCTTAGGGACTAGCATAGACAATGAGCAGTTCTTC. It specifies CASSLGTSIDNEQFF.

The chain carries TRBV19 and TRBJ2-6, with D perhaps TRBD2 (5 bases). Per the germline V gene, CDR1 is LNHDA and CDR2 is SQIVND (reference sequence). The CDR3 contains 18 residues. Trimming left V 7 bases short and J 0 bases short, with 19 bases between. The CDR3 bases are TGTGCCAGTACCCTGCGGGCAGAACCTTACTCTGGGGCCAACGTCCTGACTTTC. Translated, it gives CASTLRAEPYSGANVLTF. Together with reference TRBV19 and TRBJ2-6, the CDR3 gives the full variable domain: DGGITQSPKYLFRKEGQNVTLSCEQNLNHDAMYWYRQDPGQGLRLIYYSQIVNDFQKGDIAEGYSVSREKKESFPLTVTSAQKNPTAFYLCASTLRAEPYSGANVLTFGAGSRLTVL.

The chain combines TRBV6-5 with TRBJ2-4; D unresolved. With 0 bases removed from V and 6 bases from J, the gap between germline ends came to 15 bases. The germline V gene has CDR1 MNHEY and CDR2 SVGAGI. The CDR3 has 16 amino acids. The CDR3 DNA sequence: TGTGCCAGCAGTTACTCGATTCGCGGCGTTCTAAACATTCAGTACTTC. Translating it yields CASSYSIRGVLNIQYF.

The chain uses TRBV27 and TRBJ1-3; 7 bases align to TRBD1. Germline lookup yields CDR1 MNHEY and CDR2 SMNVEV (reference sequence). The CDR3 consists of 14 residues. V lost 11 bases and J lost 0; bases outside the gene matches: 7. The CDR3 sequence: CAGGQAYSGNTIYF. The CDR3 nucleotides are TGTGCCGGCGGACAGGCATACTCTGGAAACACCATATATTTT.